This T cell receptor (beta chain) is from a study of blood T cell repertoires in COVID-19. Across the whole study: Whether acute or convalescent, the COVID-19 samples came from the United States, Italy and Spain. The cDNA or gDNA used as material had been derived from T cells, B-cell-depleted T cells, or PBMCs.

V lost 4 bases, J lost 7 bases, and 9 bases stayed unmatched. CDR1 is SGHKS, CDR2 YYEKEE, per germline (reference sequence). This CDR3 has 16 residues. Authors' methods: How many nucleated cells were present was estimated from reference gene primer amplification. Here immunoSEQ multiplex PCR was the method, and the copy in TCRdb shows in-frame clones only, minus some. V, J and clone size were drawn from that table, and D and trimming were deduced from the DNA. The table records more than 85,000 clones, roughly 87% of them present only once. The chain carries TRBV5-5 and TRBJ1-4; the match to TRBD1 covers 11 bases. Sequenced material: peripheral blood. This TCR came from a human donor in a cohort sampled during active COVID-19. The CDR3 DNA reads TGTGCCAGCAGCCTTCGGGACAGGGGGTTTTTTGAAAAACTGTTTTTT. This encodes CASSLRDRGFFEKLFF.